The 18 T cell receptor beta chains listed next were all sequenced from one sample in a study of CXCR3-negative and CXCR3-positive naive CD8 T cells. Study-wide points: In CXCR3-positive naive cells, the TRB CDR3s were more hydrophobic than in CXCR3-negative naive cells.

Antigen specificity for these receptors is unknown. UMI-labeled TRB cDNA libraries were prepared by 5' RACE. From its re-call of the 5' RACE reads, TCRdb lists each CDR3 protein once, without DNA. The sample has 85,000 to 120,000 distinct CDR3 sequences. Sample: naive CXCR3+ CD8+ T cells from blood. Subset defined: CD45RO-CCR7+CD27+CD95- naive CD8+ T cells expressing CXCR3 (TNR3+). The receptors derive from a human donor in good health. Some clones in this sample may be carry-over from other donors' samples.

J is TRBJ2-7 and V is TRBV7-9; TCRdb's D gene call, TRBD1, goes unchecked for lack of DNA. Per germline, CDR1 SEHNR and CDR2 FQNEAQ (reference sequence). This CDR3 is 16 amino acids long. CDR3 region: CASSTTPGTSSYEQYF. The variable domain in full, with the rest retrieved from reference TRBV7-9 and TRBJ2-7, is DTGVSQNPRHKITKRGQNVTFRCDPISEHNRLYWYRQTLGQGPEFLTYFQNEAQLEKSRLLSDRFSAERPKGSFSTLEIQRTEQGDSAMYLCASSTTPGTSSYEQYFGPGTRLTVT.

Here the CDR3 reads CASSELRGGRTDTQYF. The chain is built from TRBV2 and TRBJ2-3; the TCRdb call, TRBD2, lacks DNA for checking. Per the germline V gene, CDR1 is SNHLY and CDR2 is FYNNEI. The CDR3 is 16 residues long.

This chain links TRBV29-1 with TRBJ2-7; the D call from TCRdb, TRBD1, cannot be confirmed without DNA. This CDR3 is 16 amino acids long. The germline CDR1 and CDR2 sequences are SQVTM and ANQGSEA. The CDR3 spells CSVVSRQGSSSYEQYF.

The chain's CDR3 is CASSPGGGNEQFF. The chain is built from TRBV3-1 and TRBJ2-1; TCRdb picks TRBD2, but there is no DNA to check that call. There are 13 residues in the CDR3. The germline V gene encodes CDR1 LGHDT and CDR2 YNNKEL (reference sequence).

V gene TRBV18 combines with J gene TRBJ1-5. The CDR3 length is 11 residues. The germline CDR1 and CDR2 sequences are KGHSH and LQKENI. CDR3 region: CASISDQPQHF.

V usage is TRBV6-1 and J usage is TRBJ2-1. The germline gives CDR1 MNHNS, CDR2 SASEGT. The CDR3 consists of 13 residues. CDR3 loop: CASRAITYNEQFF.

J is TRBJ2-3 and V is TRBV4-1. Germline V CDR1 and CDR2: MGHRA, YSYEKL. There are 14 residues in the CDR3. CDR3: CASSQEYGTDTQYF.

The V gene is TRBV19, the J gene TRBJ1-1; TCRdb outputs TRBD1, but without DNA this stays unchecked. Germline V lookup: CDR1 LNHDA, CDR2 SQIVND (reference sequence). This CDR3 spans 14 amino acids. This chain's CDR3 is CASSADRGGTEAFF. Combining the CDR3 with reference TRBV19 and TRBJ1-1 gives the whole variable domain DGGITQSPKYLFRKEGQNVTLSCEQNLNHDAMYWYRQDPGQGLRLIYYSQIVNDFQKGDIAEGYSVSREKKESFPLTVTSAQKNPTAFYLCASSADRGGTEAFFGQGTRLTVV.

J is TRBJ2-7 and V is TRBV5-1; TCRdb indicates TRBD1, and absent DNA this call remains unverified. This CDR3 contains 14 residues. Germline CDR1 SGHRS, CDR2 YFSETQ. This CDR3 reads CASSLEGGGYEQYF. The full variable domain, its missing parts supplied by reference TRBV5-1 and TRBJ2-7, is KAGVTQTPRYLIKTRGQQVTLSCSPISGHRSVSWYQQTPGQGLQFLFEYFSETQRNKGNFPGRFSGRQFSNSRSEMNVSTLELGDSALYLCASSLEGGGYEQYFGPGTRLTVT.

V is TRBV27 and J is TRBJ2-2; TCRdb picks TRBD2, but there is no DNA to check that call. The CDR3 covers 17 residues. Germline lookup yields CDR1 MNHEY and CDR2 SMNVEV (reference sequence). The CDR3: CASSLLAGGPITGELFF.

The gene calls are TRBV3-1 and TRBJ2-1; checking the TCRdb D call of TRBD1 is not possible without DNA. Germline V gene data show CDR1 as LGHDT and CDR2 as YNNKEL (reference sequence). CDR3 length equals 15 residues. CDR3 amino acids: CASSQDLRGAAEQFF.

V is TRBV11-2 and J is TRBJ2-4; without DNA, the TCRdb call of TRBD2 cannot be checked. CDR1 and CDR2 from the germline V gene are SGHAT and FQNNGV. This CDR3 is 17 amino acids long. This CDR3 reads CASSFTIGLDEKDIQYF.

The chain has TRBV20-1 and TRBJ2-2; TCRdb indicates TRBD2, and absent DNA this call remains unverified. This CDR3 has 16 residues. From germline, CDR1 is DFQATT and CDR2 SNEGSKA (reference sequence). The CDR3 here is CSGVGSGGTYTGELFF.

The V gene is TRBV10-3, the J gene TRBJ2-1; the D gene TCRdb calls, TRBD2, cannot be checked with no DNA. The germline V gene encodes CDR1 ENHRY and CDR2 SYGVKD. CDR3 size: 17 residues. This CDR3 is CAISEGSPSGIENEQFF.

CDR3 residues: CASSYELAGGPYEQYF. The chain recombines TRBV6-2 or TRBV6-3 with TRBJ2-7; the D call from TCRdb, TRBD2, cannot be confirmed without DNA. The CDR3 spans 16 residues. Germline CDR1 and CDR2: MNHEY and SVGEGT.

The CDR3 sequence: CASSQQTTYEQYF. The J gene is TRBJ2-7, the V gene TRBV3-1. Germline V gene data show CDR1 as LGHDT and CDR2 as YNNKEL (reference sequence). The CDR3 covers 13 residues.

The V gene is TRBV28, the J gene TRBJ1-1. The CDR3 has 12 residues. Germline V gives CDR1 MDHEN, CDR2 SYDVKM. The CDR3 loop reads CASRDGDTEAFF.

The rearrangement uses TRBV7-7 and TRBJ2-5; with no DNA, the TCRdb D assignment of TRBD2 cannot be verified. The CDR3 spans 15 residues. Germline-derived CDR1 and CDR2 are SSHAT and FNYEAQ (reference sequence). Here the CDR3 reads CAGRNGLADQETQYF.